This is a list of T cell receptor beta chains from one sample in a study of T cells in tumors after PD-1 blockade. The table came from immunoSEQ multiplex PCR; TCRdb's copy has only in-frame clones and leaves some out. Of 60,000 to 70,000 clones detected, less than 85% appear once; the ten largest clones hold 4.7%. This material consisted of PBMCs, taken after anti-PD-1 treatment. The receptors here all came from a human donor with basal cell carcinoma. The CDR3 runs from the conserved cysteine through the conserved F or W.

J gene,V gene,CDR3 protein
TRBJ1-4,TRBV25-1,CASSEYMRGAELFF
TRBJ2-5,TRBV7-2,CASSLVGLPQETQYF
TRBJ1-5,TRBV5-1,CASSLGGGNQPQHF
TRBJ2-7,TRBV19,CASSQGIYEQYF
TRBJ2-7,TRBV21-1,CASSKQASGGPLIYEQYF
TRBJ2-5,TRBV24-1,CATSDLIRLQETQYF
TRBJ2-7,TRBV5-1,CASGQGVGYEQYF
TRBJ2-1,TRBV5-1,CASSLVIQGANEQFF
TRBJ2-7,TRBV13,CASSLSSGGGSYEQYF
TRBJ2-5,TRBV7-6,CASSSQETQYF
TRBJ2-1,TRBV6-4,CASSDRIYSSYNEQFF
TRBJ1-2,TRBV2,CASSNLAGPYGYTF
TRBJ2-2,TRBV14,CASSRGGGRVTGELFF
TRBJ1-4,TRBV13,CASKSTGGTTNEKLFF
TRBJ1-5,TRBV6-5,CASSSIPGTVQPQHF
TRBJ2-3,TRBV10-1,CASSRGGTGGSTDTQYF
TRBJ2-1,TRBV19,CATKNNEQFF
TRBJ1-6,TRBV4-1,CASSHAGTGDSPLHF
TRBJ2-3,TRBV5-1,CASQRGGASTDTQYF
TRBJ1-5,TRBV6-1,CASSEQVNQPQHF
TRBJ2-3,TRBV27,CASSPGTGGRTDTQYF
TRBJ1-2,TRBV6-5,CASSYTGTGDGYTF
TRBJ2-7,TRBV19,CASSIEVSYEQYF
TRBJ1-1,TRBV7-8,CASSFTGISTEAFF
TRBJ2-2,TRBV25-1,CASSHHRTGPSAGELFF
TRBJ2-7,TRBV3-1/TRBV3-2,CASSQVSLSGTVQYF
TRBJ1-1,TRBV6-5,CASSPGTSPEAFF
TRBJ2-5,TRBV12-3/TRBV12-4,CASSSRGETQYF
TRBJ2-5,TRBV18,CASSPRTGSQETQYF
TRBJ1-2,TRBV28,CASLNRAGGYTF
TRBJ2-3,TRBV5-1,CASSFRRPEFDTQYF
TRBJ1-1,TRBV6-5,CASSWTGANTEAFF
TRBJ1-1,TRBV7-9,CASSPNTGNTEAFF
TRBJ2-2,TRBV30,CARRTGNTGELFF
TRBJ1-6,TRBV5-1,CASSPGPGGSYNSPLHF
TRBJ2-7,TRBV18,CASSPMDSHEQYF
TRBJ1-2,TRBV2,CASSPLLNYGYTF
TRBJ1-2,TRBV7-8,CASSLGQPYGYTF
TRBJ2-1,TRBV5-5,CASSTPGQRRNEQFF
TRBJ1-2,TRBV3-1/TRBV3-2,CASSQGVGYTF